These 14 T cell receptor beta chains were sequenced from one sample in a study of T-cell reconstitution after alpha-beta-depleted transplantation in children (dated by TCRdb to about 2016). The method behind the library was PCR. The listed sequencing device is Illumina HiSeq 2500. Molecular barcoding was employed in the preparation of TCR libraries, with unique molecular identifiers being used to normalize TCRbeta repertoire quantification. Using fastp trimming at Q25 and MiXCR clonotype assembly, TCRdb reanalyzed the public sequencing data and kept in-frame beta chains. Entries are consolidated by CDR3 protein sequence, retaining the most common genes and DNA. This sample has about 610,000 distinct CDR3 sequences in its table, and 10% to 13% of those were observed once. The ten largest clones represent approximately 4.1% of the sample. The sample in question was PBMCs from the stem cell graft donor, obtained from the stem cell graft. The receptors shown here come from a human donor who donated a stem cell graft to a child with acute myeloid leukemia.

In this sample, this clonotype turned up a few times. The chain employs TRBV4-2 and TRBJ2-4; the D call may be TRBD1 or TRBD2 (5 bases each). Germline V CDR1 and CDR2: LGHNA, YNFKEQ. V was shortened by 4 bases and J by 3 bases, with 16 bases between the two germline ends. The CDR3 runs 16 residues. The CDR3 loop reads CASSPYEGLGKNIQYF. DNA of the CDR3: TGTGCCAGCAGCCCGTACGAGGGGTTAGGCAAAAACATTCAGTACTTC.

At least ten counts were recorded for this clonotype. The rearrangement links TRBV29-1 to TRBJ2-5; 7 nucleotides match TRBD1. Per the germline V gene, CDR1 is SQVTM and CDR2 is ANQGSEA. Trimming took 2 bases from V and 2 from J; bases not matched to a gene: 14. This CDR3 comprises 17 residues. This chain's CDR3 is CSVEIVTPEQGQETQYF. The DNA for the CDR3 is TGCAGCGTTGAAATAGTAACACCGGAACAGGGGCAAGAGACCCAGTACTTC.

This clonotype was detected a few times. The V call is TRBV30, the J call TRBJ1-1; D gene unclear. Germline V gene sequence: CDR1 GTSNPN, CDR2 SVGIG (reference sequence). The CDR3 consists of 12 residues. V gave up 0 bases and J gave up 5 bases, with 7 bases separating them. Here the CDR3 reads CAWSVVGTEAFF. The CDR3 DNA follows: TGTGCCTGGAGTGTGGTAGGAACTGAAGCTTTCTTT.

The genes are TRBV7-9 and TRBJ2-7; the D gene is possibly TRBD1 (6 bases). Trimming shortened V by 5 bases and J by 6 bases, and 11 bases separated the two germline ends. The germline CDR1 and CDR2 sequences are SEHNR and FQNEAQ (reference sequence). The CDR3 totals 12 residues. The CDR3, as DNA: TGTGCCAGCAGCCCACTCAGGGGCGAGCAGTACTTC. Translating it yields CASSPLRGEQYF.

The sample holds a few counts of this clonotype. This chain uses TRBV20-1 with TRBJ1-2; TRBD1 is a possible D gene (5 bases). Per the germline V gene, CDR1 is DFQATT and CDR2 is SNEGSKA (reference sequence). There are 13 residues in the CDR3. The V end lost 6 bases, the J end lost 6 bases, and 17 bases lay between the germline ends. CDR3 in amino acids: CSALLGEEDGYTF. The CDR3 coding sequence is TGCAGTGCCTTATTAGGGGAGGAGGATGGCTACACCTTC.

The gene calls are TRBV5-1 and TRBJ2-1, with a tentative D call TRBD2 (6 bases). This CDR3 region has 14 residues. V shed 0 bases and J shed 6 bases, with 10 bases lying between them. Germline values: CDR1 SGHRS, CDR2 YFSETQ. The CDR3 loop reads CASSLAISGNEQFF. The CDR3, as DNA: TGCGCCAGCAGCTTGGCCATTAGCGGCAATGAGCAGTTCTTC.

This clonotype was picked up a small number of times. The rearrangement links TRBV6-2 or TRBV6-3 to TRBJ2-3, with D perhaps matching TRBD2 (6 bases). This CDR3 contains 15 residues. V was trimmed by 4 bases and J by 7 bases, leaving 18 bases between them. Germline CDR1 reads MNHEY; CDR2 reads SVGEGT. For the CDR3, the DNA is TGTGCCAGCAGTTCCGGGACGGGAGACGGAAATACGCAGTATTTT. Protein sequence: CASSSGTGDGNTQYF.

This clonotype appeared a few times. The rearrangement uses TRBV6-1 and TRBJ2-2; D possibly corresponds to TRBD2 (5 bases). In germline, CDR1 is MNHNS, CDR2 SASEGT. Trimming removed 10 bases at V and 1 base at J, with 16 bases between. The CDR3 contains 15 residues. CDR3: CATGKSGLNTGELFF. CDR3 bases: TGTGCCACCGGCAAGAGCGGACTGAACACCGGGGAGCTGTTTTTT.

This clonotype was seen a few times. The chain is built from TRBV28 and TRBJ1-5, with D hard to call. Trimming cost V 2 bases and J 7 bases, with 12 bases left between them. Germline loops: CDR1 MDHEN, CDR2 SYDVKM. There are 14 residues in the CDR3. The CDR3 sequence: CASSLVPGIQPQHF. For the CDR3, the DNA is TGTGCCAGCAGTTTAGTGCCAGGTATACAGCCCCAGCATTTT.

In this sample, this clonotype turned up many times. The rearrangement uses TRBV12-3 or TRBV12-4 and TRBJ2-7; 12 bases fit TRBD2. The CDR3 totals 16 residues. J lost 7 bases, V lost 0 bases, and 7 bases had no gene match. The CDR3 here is CASSLATSGSSGEQYF. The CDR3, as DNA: TGTGCCAGCAGTTTAGCGACTAGCGGGAGTTCGGGGGAGCAGTACTTC.

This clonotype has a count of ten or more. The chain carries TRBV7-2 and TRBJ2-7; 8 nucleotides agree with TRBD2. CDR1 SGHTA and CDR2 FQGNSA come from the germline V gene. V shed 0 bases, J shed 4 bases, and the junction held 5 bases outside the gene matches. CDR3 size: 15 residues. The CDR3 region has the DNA TGTGCCAGCAGCTTAGCACTAGCGGAGATATACGAGCAGTACTTC. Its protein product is CASSLALAEIYEQYF.

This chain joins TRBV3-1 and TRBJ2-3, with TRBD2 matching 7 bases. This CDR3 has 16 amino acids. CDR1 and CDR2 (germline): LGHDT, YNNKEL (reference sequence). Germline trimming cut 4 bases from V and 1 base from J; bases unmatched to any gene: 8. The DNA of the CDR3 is TGTGCCAGCAGCCTCGCAGCGGGAAGGGGCACAGATACGCAGTATTTT. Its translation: CASSLAAGRGTDTQYF.

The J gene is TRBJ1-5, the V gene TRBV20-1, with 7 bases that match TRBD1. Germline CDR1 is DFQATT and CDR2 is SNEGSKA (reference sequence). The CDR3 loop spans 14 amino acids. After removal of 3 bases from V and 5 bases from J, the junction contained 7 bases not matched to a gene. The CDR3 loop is CSARTGSFYQPQHF. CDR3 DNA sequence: TGCAGTGCTAGGACAGGGAGTTTCTATCAGCCCCAGCATTTT.

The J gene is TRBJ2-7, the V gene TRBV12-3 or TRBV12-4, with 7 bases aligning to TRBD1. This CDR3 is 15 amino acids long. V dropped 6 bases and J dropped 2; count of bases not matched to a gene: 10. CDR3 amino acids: CASRPATGLTYEQYF. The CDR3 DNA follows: TGTGCCAGCAGGCCCGCGACAGGGCTCACCTACGAGCAGTACTTC.